One and the same sample provided the 5 T cell receptor beta chains below, sequenced in a study of regulatory T cells in long-lasting Graves disease. Time point described: newly diagnosed GD, antithyroid drugs for less than 3 months. PBMC-derived RNA was used for the TCR library. Through Arm-PCR of CDR3 regions and iRepertoire HTBI primers, TCR beta libraries were built. TCRdb independently ran MiXCR on the multiplex PCR reads; one entry per CDR3 protein. The sample has fewer than 650,000 distinct CDR3 sequences, about 15% seen once. The same specimen was also included in a second study, on T cells in Graves' hyperthyroidism and ophthalmopathy.

The material sequenced was peripheral blood mononuclear cells (PBMCs), taken at new diagnosis, from a patient treated with antithyroid drugs. These receptors came from a young man with Graves disease.

This chain joins TRBV27 and TRBJ2-1, with D hard to call. This CDR3 region has 14 residues. The V gene's germline CDR1 is MNHEY and CDR2 SMNVEV (reference sequence). V lost 4 bases, J lost 7 bases, and 14 bases lay in between. The DNA for the CDR3 is TGTGCCAGCAGTTATGGGGTCGGCAGAAATGAGCAGTTCTTC. Translating it yields CASSYGVGRNEQFF.

This chain joins TRBV5-1 and TRBJ2-2, with TRBD1 identical over 10 bases. CDR1 SGHRS and CDR2 YFSETQ come from the germline V gene. V lost 2 bases to trimming and J lost 7 bases; unmatched junction nucleotides: 5. This CDR3 comprises 15 residues. In nucleotides, the CDR3 is TGCGCCAGCAGCTTCACGACAGGGGGCGGCGGGGAGCTGTTTTTT. Translation: CASSFTTGGGGELFF.

This clonotype occurred many times. The V and J genes are TRBV27 and TRBJ2-3, with D possibly TRBD1 on 5 matching bases. The CDR3 covers 15 residues. Germline CDR1 is MNHEY and CDR2 is SMNVEV (reference sequence). V lost 3 bases and J lost 2, with 12 bases in between. The CDR3 loop reads CASSFGLGDTDTQYF. The CDR3 DNA reads as TGTGCCAGCAGTTTCGGCCTAGGGGACACAGATACGCAGTATTTT.

The V call is TRBV11-2, the J call TRBJ2-1; TRBD2 matches 8 bases. The CDR3 consists of 16 residues. Germline lookup yields CDR1 SGHAT and CDR2 FQNNGV. After removal of 1 base from V and 5 bases from J, the junction contained 7 bases not matched to a gene. The CDR3 protein is CASSLASGSINNEQFF. The CDR3 DNA is TGTGCCAGCAGCTTAGCAAGCGGGAGTATAAACAATGAGCAGTTCTTC. Filled out from reference TRBV11-2 and TRBJ2-1, the complete variable domain reads EAGVAQSPRYKIIEKRQSVAFWCNPISGHATLYWYQQILGQGPKLLIQFQNNGVVDDSQLPKDRFSAERLKGVDSTLKIQPAKLEDSAVYLCASSLASGSINNEQFFGPGTRLTVL.

The V gene is TRBV9, the J gene TRBJ2-2; D remains unclear. The CDR3 is made up of 12 amino acids. Between the trimmed V and J ends, which lost 0 bases and 7 bases, there was a span of 4 bases. CDR1 and CDR2 (germline): SGDLS, YYNGEE. CDR3 sequence: CASSVGSGELFF. The CDR3 DNA reads as TGTGCCAGCAGCGTAGGGAGCGGGGAGCTGTTTTTT.